A selection of T cell receptor beta chains follows, all from one sample in a study of shared clonotypes between healthy human individuals. Generated by immunoSEQ multiplex PCR, the TCRdb table keeps only in-frame clones and is missing some. This sample yields a few hundred thousand clones, of which over 75% are seen a single time; around 16% belongs to the top ten. Sequenced input: memory CD8+ T cells sorted from blood. These receptors were taken from a young man in good health. The CDR3 runs from the conserved cysteine through the conserved F or W. A D gene is named only where the DNA matches it firmly. The size of a clone is reported for some rows only, either as once, few or many, or as a class for expanded clones.

TRBJ1-1	TRBD1	many	TRBV5-1	TGCGCCAGCAGCTTGGAAGGGCTTACAGGGGGCGGCACTGAAGCTTTCTTT	CASSLEGLTGGGTEAFF
TRBJ2-2	TRBD2	NA	TRBV11-2	TGTGCCAGCAGCTTAGATCCGGCTAGCGGGGTGTCCGGGGAGCTGTTTTTT	CASSLDPASGVSGELFF
TRBJ2-7	NA	NA	TRBV4-1	TGCGCCAGCAGCCTATACCCCGAAGGGTACGAGCAGTACTTC	CASSLYPEGYEQYF
TRBJ2-5	TRBD2	NA	TRBV19	TGTGCCAGTAGGCCCCGGGGGGAAGAGACCCAGTACTTC	CASRPRGEETQYF
TRBJ1-5	TRBD1	NA	TRBV2	TGTGCCAGCAGTTGGACAGGGGAAAGGAATCAGCCCCAGCATTTT	CASSWTGERNQPQHF
TRBJ2-1	TRBD2	few	TRBV19	TGTGCCAGTAGTATAGATCGGGAGGGCGGAGTCTACAATGAGCAGTTCTTC	CASSIDREGGVYNEQFF
TRBJ2-7	TRBD2	NA	TRBV10-3	TGTGCCACCGGACTAGCAGACGAGCAGTACTTC	CATGLADEQYF
TRBJ2-7	NA	NA	TRBV10-3	TGTGCCATCAGTGAAAGGGTACCGTACGAGCAGTACTTC	CAISERVPYEQYF
TRBJ1-2	NA	NA	TRBV4-2	TGTGCCAGCAGCCAAGATTTCCTCCGGGCAGCCGGCTATGGCTACACCTTC	CASSQDFLRAAGYGYTF
TRBJ2-3	NA	NA	TRBV29-1	TGCAGCGTTGAAGGTGGAGCGGAAAGCACAGATACGCAGTATTTT	CSVEGGAESTDTQYF
TRBJ2-7	TRBD2	NA	TRBV7-9	TGTGCCAGCAGCTCGACTAGCGGGGGAACCTACGAGCAGTACTTC	CASSSTSGGTYEQYF
TRBJ2-1	TRBD2	NA	TRBV18	TGTGCCAGCTCACCCGACAGTGCCGGGACTAGCGGGAGCAATGAGCAGTTCTTC	CASSPDSAGTSGSNEQFF
TRBJ1-2	NA	NA	TRBV27	TGTGCCAGCAGTTTGTCGGGGCTGGGCTATGGCTACACCTTC	CASSLSGLGYGYTF
TRBJ2-7	NA	NA	TRBV5-1	TGCGCCAGCACCTTAGACGGTTCCTACGAGCAGTACTTC	CASTLDGSYEQYF
TRBJ1-2	NA	NA	TRBV6-5	TGTGCCAGCTCCAATGGACTGAGGGGCTACACCTTC	CASSNGLRGYTF
TRBJ2-1	TRBD2	NA	TRBV6-4	TGTGCCAGCAGTGAAACAGCGGGAGGGCCTAATGAGCAGTTCTTC	CASSETAGGPNEQFF
TRBJ2-5	TRBD2	once	TRBV5-4	TGTGCCACCTCTAGCGGGGGGGCCGTAGAGACCCAGTACTTC	CATSSGGAVETQYF
TRBJ1-2	NA	NA	TRBV6-6	TGTGCCAGCAGTTACAGGTGGGGCCAGGAGGGCTACACCTTC	CASSYRWGQEGYTF
TRBJ2-7	TRBD1	NA	TRBV5-5	TGTGCCAGCAGCCCCGGGACAGGGCGGACCTACGAGCAGTACTTC	CASSPGTGRTYEQYF
TRBJ2-7	NA	NA	TRBV30	TGTGCCTGGACAGGGGGAGGCGAGCAGTACTTC	CAWTGGGEQYF
TRBJ2-7	TRBD1	NA	TRBV5-1	TGCGCCAGCAGCCAGTCCCGGGACAGGGACCAGTACTTC	CASSQSRDRDQYF
TRBJ1-1	TRBD1	NA	TRBV28	TGTGCCAGCAGTTCCTTCATTGGGACAGCCCTGAACACTGAAGCTTTCTTT	CASSSFIGTALNTEAFF
TRBJ1-4	TRBD1	NA	TRBV10-2	TGCGCCAGCAGTGAGTCAGGACAGGGTTCCGAAAAACTGTTTTTT	CASSESGQGSEKLFF